The 6 T cell receptor beta chains reported below all come from one sample, sequenced in a study of identical twins. TCRdb ran MiXCR on the 5' RACE reads and lists one entry per CDR3 protein. Of under 1 million distinct CDR3 sequences in the sample, more than 9% were seen once. The same sample was also used in a study of yellow fever vaccine responses in identical twins.

Sample: PBMCs. These receptors all stem from a woman aged 18-30 years in good health.

This clonotype was picked up a small number of times. The V and J genes are TRBV3-1 and TRBJ1-5; no firm D call. V was shortened by 1 base and J by 4 bases, with 11 bases between the two germline ends. The CDR3 has 15 amino acids. The germline V gene encodes CDR1 LGHDT and CDR2 YNNKEL (reference sequence). This CDR3 is CASSQVTGLNQPQHF. CDR3 DNA: TGTGCCAGCAGCCAAGTGACGGGGTTGAATCAGCCCCAGCATTTT.

This clonotype is a singleton in its sample. The chain joins TRBV6-1 to TRBJ2-7; weak D call: TRBD1 (6 bases). The germline V and J ends were trimmed by 6 bases and 6 bases, with 21 bases remaining between them. The CDR3 length is 15 residues. From germline, CDR1 is MNHNS and CDR2 SASEGT. The CDR3 region is CASSQLRGKVSEQYF. CDR3 DNA sequence: TGTGCCAGCAGCCAACTCAGGGGAAAAGTTTCCGAGCAGTACTTC.

The chain uses TRBV20-1 and TRBJ2-7; TRBD1 might be the D (5 bases). CDR1 and CDR2 (germline): DFQATT, SNEGSKA (reference sequence). Trimming removed 6 bases at V and 1 base at J, with 16 bases between. The CDR3 consists of 14 residues. For the CDR3, the DNA is TGCAGTGCCTACCGTCAGGGCTCTTCCTACGAGCAGTACGTC. This encodes CSAYRQGSSYEQYV.

The chain couples TRBV20-1 to TRBJ1-1; possible D gene TRBD1, 5 bases. This CDR3 has 14 residues. From germline, CDR1 is DFQATT and CDR2 SNEGSKA (reference sequence). V was clipped by 3 bases and J by 2 bases, with 13 bases between them. The CDR3 spells CSASHTGDNTEAFF. The CDR3 DNA reads as TGCAGTGCTAGTCATACCGGGGACAACACTGAAGCTTTCTTT.

Comment on this clonotype: The junction departs from germline at one end; a sequencing error may be responsible. The gene calls are TRBV12-3 or TRBV12-4 and TRBJ2-1; no clear D. CDR3 length: 12 amino acids. The CDR3: CASSNSIPPLIF. In DNA, the CDR3 is TGTGCCAGCAGTAATAGCATCCCCCCTCTAATCTTC.

The chain joins TRBV10-3 to TRBJ1-2; 7 bases are a match to TRBD1. V gave up 3 bases and J gave up 6 bases; unmatched junction bases: 4. The CDR3 runs 13 residues. The germline V gene has CDR1 ENHRY and CDR2 SYGVKD. The CDR3 DNA reads TGTGCCATCAGTGAAAAAGGGGGCGATGGCTACACCTTC. This translates into CAISEKGGDGYTF.